The clone carrying this TCR beta chain was counted a few times. Its antigen is not known. Investigators reverse transcribed all isolated RNA, so they sequenced expressed TCRB transcripts. The study sequenced naive, central memory and regulatory T cell samples to an average of around 3.4 million reads. The data were produced by immunoSEQ multiplex PCR, yet TCRdb's version contains in-frame clones alone and is incomplete. The table records approximately 730,000 clones, around an eighth of them present only once. The entry originates in a study of beta chain features in type 1 diabetes. Turning to the study itself: Analysis included 100 million to 110 million sorted cells drawn from all samples.

Study-wide results and limits: In every one of the four CD4+ subsets, TCRB CDR3s were moderately but significantly shorter in Type 1 diabetes patients.

CDR3 length: 13 amino acids. V was trimmed by 4 bases and J by 7 bases, leaving 11 bases between them. CDR1 and CDR2 from the germline V gene are MDHEN and SYDVKM. V is TRBV28 and J is TRBJ2-1, with D possibly matching TRBD2 (6 bases). Sequencing used naive CD4+ T cells from blood. The sequence was obtained from a man aged 18 to 35 with type 1 diabetes. The DNA for the CDR3 is TGTGCCAGCAGTTCATGGACTACAAATGAGCAGTTCTTC. It yields the protein CASSSWTTNEQFF.